This paragraph reports one T cell receptor (beta chain). The target of this receptor is not known. Base quality data are lacking; no much larger clone is found one base away. This CDR3 is also generated by other DNA sequences in the sample. TCRbeta CDR3 regions were amplified from genomic DNA by means of the immunoSEQ Assay, a bias-controlled multiplex PCR. The authors' analysis ran thus. The number of nucleated cells in each sample was estimated by amplification of reference gene primers within the assay. Sequence reads were collapsed and filtered to measure the absolute abundance of every unique TCRbeta CDR3 rearrangement. Productive Simpson clonality was computed per sample as the square root of Simpson's diversity index over productive rearrangements. As stored in TCRdb, this immuneACCESS dataset retains in-frame rearrangements with V and J assigned. A fraction of the clones does not appear; measured against another copy, unresolved V genes explain less than half of the discrepancy, and the remainder lacks a known reason. D and trimming were read from the DNA, whereas the V and J calls and clone size are those reported in that table. This sample has under 350,000 clones in its table, and about 87% of those were observed once. Jointly, the top ten make up about 1.2% of the sample.

Whole blood was collected in K2EDTA tubes by collaborating institutions according to the institutions' own protocols. For TCRbeta analysis, collaborators shipped samples in one of three forms: frozen whole blood, isolated PBMCs, or DNA extracted from either of those sample types. The data are from a study of blood T cell repertoires in COVID-19 (TCRdb year 2020). With respect to the entire study: Samples covering the acute and convalescent phases of COVID-19 were provided by collaborators in the United States, Italy and Spain. The prospective study material was composed of cDNA or gDNA derived from T cells, B-cell-depleted T cells, or PBMCs. The dataset comprised deeply sampled blood TCRbeta repertoires from subjects exposed to, actively infected with, or recovered from COVID-19. A freely available public database, intended as a resource for researchers studying the immune response to SARS-CoV-2, is where the repertoires were released. The samples were drawn from two sources: the first 160 participants of the ongoing ImmuneRACE study, and 1,200 or so subjects contributed by 6 global collaborators. A de-identified subject ID, COVID-19 status, age in years and sex were almost always included in the sample metadata. Where available, HLA class I and class II types were obtained from metadata supplied by the sample provider rather than from assay-based typing. Findings and caveats that apply to the study as a whole: Clinical and demographic metadata were provided uncurated, with the amount varying by source and participant.

What was sequenced was peripheral blood. The source of this sequence is a man in his sixties or seventies with acute or convalescent COVID-19.

In nucleotides, the sequence is TGTGCCAGCAGCCAAGTTCAGGGAAACACTGAAGCTTTCTTT. Its protein reads: CASSQVQGNTEAFF. This receptor chain uses TRBV3-1 (or the pseudogene TRBV3-2) and TRBJ1-1, and TRBD1 may be the D gene, going by 5 matching bases. V gives up 1 base and J gives up 2 bases, and the segment between their germline ends measures 8 bases. The germline V gene (reference sequence) supplies CDR1 LGHDT and CDR2 YNNKEL. The CDR3 holds 14 amino acids from the cysteine to the phenylalanine. The retained sequence is limited to the CDR3, 42 bases, with the frame set at the first base.